The clone carrying this T cell receptor (beta chain) has a single count. This sample stems from a study of T cell changes during pregnancy in multiple sclerosis. The CDR3 length is 13 residues. The ends were cut back, 8 bases at V and 9 bases at J, with 17 bases in the middle. The germline V gene encodes CDR1 ENHRY and CDR2 SYGVKD. Generated by immunoSEQ multiplex PCR, the TCRdb table keeps only in-frame clones and is missing some. The table records 100,000 or so clones, 94% of them present only once. The sequence was obtained from a female donor with multiple sclerosis, enrolled in a pregnancy study. This chain uses TRBV10-3 with TRBJ2-1; possibly TRBD2 for D (5 bases). Sequenced here: peripheral blood, sampled in the third trimester of pregnancy. The DNA of the CDR3 is TGTGCCATCCGTCCGTCGGAGGCTAGTGAGCAGTTCTTC. Translating gives CAIRPSEASEQFF.